The rows below give T cell receptor beta chains drawn from one sample of a study of T cell repertoires in cytomegalovirus infection. MiXCR, run by TCRdb on the reads, gives a single entry per CDR3 protein. The sample records 95,000 to 120,000 distinct CDR3 sequences, about 30% being singletons. What these receptors recognize is not known. The specimen comprised CD8+ T cells from cultured PBMCs, sampled from culture after CMV antigen stimulation. The source is a human donor in good health (CMV status not recorded). Some clones in this sample may be carry-over from other donors' samples. Both conserved end residues are part of each CDR3. A D gene is named only where the DNA matches it firmly. Size is omitted from some rows. Given values are once, few, many or a class for expanded clones.

d_gene: .; j_gene: TRBJ2-1; abundance: .; v_gene: TRBV6-1; CDR3nt: TGTGCCAGCAGCCCCGGGTGGGGGGCGAGGTATGGTCTTTTTAGGGATGAGCAGTTCTTC; CDR3aa: CASSPGWGARYGLFRDEQFF
d_gene: .; j_gene: TRBJ1-2; abundance: .; v_gene: TRBV13; CDR3nt: TGTGCCAGCAGCCCGAGAGGGGGGACGGTGCGTGGCTACACCTTC; CDR3aa: CASSPRGGTVRGYTF
d_gene: TRBD1; j_gene: TRBJ2-7; abundance: .; v_gene: TRBV15; CDR3nt: TGTGCCACCAGCAGAGAGACAGGGCCCTACGAGCAGTACTTC; CDR3aa: CATSRETGPYEQYF
d_gene: TRBD1; j_gene: TRBJ1-1; abundance: .; v_gene: TRBV6-2/TRBV6-3; CDR3nt: TGTGCCAGCCAGGGGGCTTATTTAGGGACTGAAGCTTTCTTT; CDR3aa: CASQGAYLGTEAFF
d_gene: .; j_gene: TRBJ1-2; abundance: few; v_gene: TRBV28; CDR3nt: TGTGCCAGCAGTTTGATTTGGGGCAGGGAGGACTATGGCTACACCTTC; CDR3aa: CASSLIWGREDYGYTF
d_gene: TRBD1; j_gene: TRBJ1-4; abundance: .; v_gene: TRBV2; CDR3nt: TGTGCCAGAAGACAGGGTTCGGAACTGTTTTTT; CDR3aa: CARRQGSELFF
d_gene: TRBD1; j_gene: TRBJ2-3; abundance: many; v_gene: TRBV2; CDR3nt: TGTGCCAGCAGTGTACAGGGGACAGATACGCAGTATTTT; CDR3aa: CASSVQGTDTQYF
d_gene: TRBD2; j_gene: TRBJ2-5; abundance: many; v_gene: TRBV6-1; CDR3nt: TGTGCCAGCAGTGAAGCAGCGGGGGGCCAAGAGACCCAGTACTTC; CDR3aa: CASSEAAGGQETQYF
d_gene: .; j_gene: TRBJ1-1; abundance: few; v_gene: TRBV4-2; CDR3nt: TGTGCCAGCAGCCAGTTCCTTGATTCGGGGATTGAAGCTTTCTTT; CDR3aa: CASSQFLDSGIEAFF
d_gene: TRBD1; j_gene: TRBJ1-4; abundance: many; v_gene: TRBV7-9; CDR3nt: TGTGCCAGCGGTGAGACAGGGGGCAATGAAAAACTGTTTTTT; CDR3aa: CASGETGGNEKLFF
d_gene: .; j_gene: TRBJ2-2; abundance: many; v_gene: TRBV11-1; CDR3nt: TGTGCCAGCAGCCCGACCTTAGAGACCGGGGAGCTGTTTTTT; CDR3aa: CASSPTLETGELFF
d_gene: TRBD1; j_gene: TRBJ1-1; abundance: few; v_gene: TRBV28; CDR3nt: TGTGCCAGCAGTATTCCACAGGGGTATGAGAACACTGAAGCTTTCTTT; CDR3aa: CASSIPQGYENTEAFF
d_gene: .; j_gene: TRBJ2-3; abundance: few; v_gene: TRBV29-1; CDR3nt: TGCAGCGTTGAAGAGGGGCTAGCCCCAGACTTCGGTAGCACAGATACGCAGTATTTT; CDR3aa: CSVEEGLAPDFGSTDTQYF
d_gene: TRBD1; j_gene: TRBJ2-7; abundance: many; v_gene: TRBV2; CDR3nt: TGTGCCAGCAGCCACGACAGGGGGCGAGCCTACGAGCAGTACTTC; CDR3aa: CASSHDRGRAYEQYF
d_gene: .; j_gene: TRBJ1-1; abundance: .; v_gene: TRBV19; CDR3nt: TGTGCCAGTAGTATCGGGGCAGCCCCCGGGGAAGCTTTCTTT; CDR3aa: CASSIGAAPGEAFF
d_gene: .; j_gene: TRBJ2-5; abundance: few; v_gene: TRBV5-4; CDR3nt: TGTGCCAGCAGCCCCCAGGACGAGCGGGAGACCCAGTACTTC; CDR3aa: CASSPQDERETQYF
d_gene: .; j_gene: TRBJ1-6; abundance: .; v_gene: TRBV2; CDR3nt: TGTGCCAGCAGCCCCTCTTCACCCCTCCACTTT; CDR3aa: CASSPSSPLHF
d_gene: TRBD2; j_gene: TRBJ2-1; abundance: many; v_gene: TRBV7-2; CDR3nt: TGTGCCAGCAGCCACCCCCGTCCTAGCGGGGGGAAAAATGAGCAGTTCTTC; CDR3aa: CASSHPRPSGGKNEQFF
d_gene: .; j_gene: TRBJ2-3; abundance: few; v_gene: TRBV5-1; CDR3nt: TGCGCCAGCAGCGAGGTACAGGGACCGATAGATACGCAGTATTTT; CDR3aa: CASSEVQGPIDTQYF
d_gene: .; j_gene: TRBJ2-1; abundance: many; v_gene: TRBV7-2; CDR3nt: TGTGCCAGCAGCTCCTACTTCACCGTCACCCGCCAGGGAAGTTTTGACAATGAGCAGTTCTTC; CDR3aa: CASSSYFTVTRQGSFDNEQFF
d_gene: TRBD2; j_gene: TRBJ2-3; abundance: .; v_gene: TRBV4-3; CDR3nt: TGCGCCAGCAGCCAAGACACTAGCGGGGGGCGGGATACGCAGTATTTT; CDR3aa: CASSQDTSGGRDTQYF
d_gene: .; j_gene: TRBJ2-7; abundance: few; v_gene: TRBV6-5; CDR3nt: TGTGCCAGCAGTTACTCGCCCAGGAACTACGAGCAGTACTTC; CDR3aa: CASSYSPRNYEQYF
d_gene: .; j_gene: TRBJ2-1; abundance: few; v_gene: TRBV7-2; CDR3nt: TGTGCCAGCAGCCGGAGGGGGGGGGTATACAATGAGCAGTTCTTC; CDR3aa: CASSRRGGVYNEQFF
d_gene: TRBD1; j_gene: TRBJ1-1; abundance: .; v_gene: TRBV19; CDR3nt: TGTGCCAGTAGCCACGGGACAGGGGTTGAAGCTTTCTTT; CDR3aa: CASSHGTGVEAFF
d_gene: .; j_gene: TRBJ2-7; abundance: .; v_gene: TRBV10-2; CDR3nt: TGCGCCAGCAGTGAGAGCAGGGAAGGCGAGCAGTACTTC; CDR3aa: CASSESREGEQYF
d_gene: .; j_gene: TRBJ1-5; abundance: few; v_gene: TRBV6-6; CDR3nt: TGTGCCAGCAGCCTTAAGGGAGGGGGTCAGCCCCAGCATTTT; CDR3aa: CASSLKGGGQPQHF
d_gene: .; j_gene: TRBJ1-3; abundance: many; v_gene: TRBV6-1; CDR3nt: TGTGCCAGCAGTCAAAAAACTGGGGTCCCTGGAAACACCATATATTTT; CDR3aa: CASSQKTGVPGNTIYF